Listed below are T cell receptor beta chains from one sample, sequenced in a study of blood T cell repertoires in COVID-19. Some clones are missing from TCRdb's copy, which holds only in-frame ones; the method was immunoSEQ multiplex PCR. The top ten hold 2% to 3% of the sample, which has approximately 290,000 clones, 75% to 90% seen once. Sequences were obtained from peripheral blood. All receptors derive from a man aged 18 to 35 with active or convalescent COVID-19. Both conserved end residues are part of each CDR3. Each record gives: V gene, CDR3 protein.

>TRBV18
CASSPPLAAYNEQFF
>TRBV5-1
CASSGGDVQETF
>TRBV19
CASSIDLRENQPQHF
>TRBV27
CASSPRTENTEAFF
>TRBV3-1/TRBV3-2
CASSLIGTEAFF
>TRBV29-1
CTGLVNEKLFF
>TRBV11-2
CASRQTGGWGGTEAFF
>TRBV7-3
CASSRAGRETQYF
>TRBV19
CASSTGTGFTGTFGETQYF
>TRBV5-1
CASSRVAGSRYEQYF
>TRBV28
CASRFGAAYSPLHF
>TRBV5-6
CASSPNPSGNTIYF
>TRBV11-2
CASRGSYRQFF
>TRBV6-6
CASSYRGQGLSGELFF
>TRBV3-1/TRBV3-2
CASSPARGVGNQPQHF
>TRBV5-1
CASSLAGQPNSGNTIYF
>TRBV5-1
CASSSVDREDTEAFF
>TRBV5-1
CASTPGQGWAGELFF
>TRBV15
CATTQRVNTEAFF
>TRBV21-1
CASSRRHGSSYEQYF
>TRBV11-2
CASSPVGGFDTQYF
>TRBV5-1
CASSLEGGDEQFF
>TRBV20-1
CSASRQGYGYTF
>TRBV19
CATDREYSNQPQHF
>TRBV18
CASSSVGQGFTEAFF
>TRBV5-6
CASSPQGAGYTF
>TRBV2
CASRTDRASAYEQYF
>TRBV10-2
CASSEGRDYEQYF
>TRBV11-2
CASSSLKQGPTNEKLFF
>TRBV13
CASSLGQYIRAFF
>TRBV7-2
CASSRRGGPYNEQFF
>TRBV6-2/TRBV6-3
CASSTGGTSYEQYF
>TRBV5-4
CASEPWTSGRYNEQFF
>TRBV18
CASSSLPGQGGSSGNTIYF
>TRBV14
CASSQVPRSGRWYEQFF
>TRBV24-1
CATSDWGGDFYEQYF
>TRBV7-8
CASSSLAEITNEQFF
>TRBV5-1
CASSFRASGGSYNEQFF
>TRBV3-1/TRBV3-2
CASSRTGMSSGANVLTF
>TRBV12-3/TRBV12-4
CASRTGAYEQYF
>TRBV27
CASSRVAGGGNEQFF
>TRBV25-1
CASSEDRGGTQYF
>TRBV5-5
CASSPRFSTTNEKLFF
>TRBV27
CASSKYVQETQYF
>TRBV7-9
CASSLSLQGSYEQFF
>TRBV11-2
CASTPLGSINEQYF
>TRBV29-1
CSVYERESVTDTQYF
>TRBV5-1
CASSPAPDPTDTGELFF
>TRBV27
CASSLKEYTEAFF
>TRBV14
CASSHSDSAYEQYF
>TRBV18
CASSRLSSGYNEQFF